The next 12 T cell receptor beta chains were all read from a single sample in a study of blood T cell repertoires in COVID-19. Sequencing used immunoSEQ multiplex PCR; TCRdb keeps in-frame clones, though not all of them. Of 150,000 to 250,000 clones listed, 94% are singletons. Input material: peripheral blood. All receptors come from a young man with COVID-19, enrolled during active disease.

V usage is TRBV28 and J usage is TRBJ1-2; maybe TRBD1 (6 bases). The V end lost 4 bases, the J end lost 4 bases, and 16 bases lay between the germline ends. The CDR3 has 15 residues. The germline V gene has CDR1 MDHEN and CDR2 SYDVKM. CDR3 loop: CASSSPPSDSYGYTF. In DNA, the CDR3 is TGTGCCAGCAGTTCCCCACCCTCGGACAGCTATGGCTACACCTTC.

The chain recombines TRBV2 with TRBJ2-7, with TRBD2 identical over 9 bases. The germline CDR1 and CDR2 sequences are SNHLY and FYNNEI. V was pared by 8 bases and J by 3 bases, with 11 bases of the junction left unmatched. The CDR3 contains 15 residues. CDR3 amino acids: CASRLSSGEIYEQYF. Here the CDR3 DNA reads TGTGCCAGCCGCCTCTCTAGCGGGGAAATCTACGAGCAGTACTTC.

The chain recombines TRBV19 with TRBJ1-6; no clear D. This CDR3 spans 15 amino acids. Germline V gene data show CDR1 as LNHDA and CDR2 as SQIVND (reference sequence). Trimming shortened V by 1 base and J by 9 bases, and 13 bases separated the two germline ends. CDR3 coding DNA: TGTGCCAGTAGTATAGTCGCCGGAGGAGGTTCACCCCTCCACTTT. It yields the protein CASSIVAGGGSPLHF.

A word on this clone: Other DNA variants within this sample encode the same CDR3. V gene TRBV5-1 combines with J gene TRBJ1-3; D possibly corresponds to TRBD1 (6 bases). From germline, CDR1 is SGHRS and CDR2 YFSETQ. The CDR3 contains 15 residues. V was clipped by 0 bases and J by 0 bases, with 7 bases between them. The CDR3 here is CASSLVGGSGNTIYF. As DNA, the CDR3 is TGCGCCAGCAGCTTGGTAGGGGGCTCTGGAAACACCATATATTTT.

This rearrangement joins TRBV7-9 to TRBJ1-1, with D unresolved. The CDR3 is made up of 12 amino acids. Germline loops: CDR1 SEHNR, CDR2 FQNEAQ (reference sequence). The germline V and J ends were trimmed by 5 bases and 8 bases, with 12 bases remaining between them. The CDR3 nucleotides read TGTGCCAGCAGCCCCAACGGTTTGGAAGCTTTCTTT. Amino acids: CASSPNGLEAFF.

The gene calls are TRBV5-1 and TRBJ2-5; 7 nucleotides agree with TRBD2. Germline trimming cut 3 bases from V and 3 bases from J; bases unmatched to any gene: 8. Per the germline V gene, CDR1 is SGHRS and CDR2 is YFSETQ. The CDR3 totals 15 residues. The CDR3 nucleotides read TGCGCCAGCAGCTGGGCCGGGACTACTAAAGAGACCCAGTACTTC. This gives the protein CASSWAGTTKETQYF.

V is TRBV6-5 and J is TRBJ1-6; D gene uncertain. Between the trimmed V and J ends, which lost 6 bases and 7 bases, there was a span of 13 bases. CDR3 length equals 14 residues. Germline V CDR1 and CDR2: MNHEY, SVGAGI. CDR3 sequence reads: CASSPLSLNSPLHF. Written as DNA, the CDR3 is TGTGCCAGCAGCCCGCTTAGTTTGAATTCACCCCTCCACTTT.

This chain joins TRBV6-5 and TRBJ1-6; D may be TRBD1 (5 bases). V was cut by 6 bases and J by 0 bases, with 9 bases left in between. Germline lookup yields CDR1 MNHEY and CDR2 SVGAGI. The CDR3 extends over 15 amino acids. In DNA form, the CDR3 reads TGTGCCAGCAGGGACGACAGCTCCTATAATTCACCCCTCCACTTT. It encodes CASRDDSSYNSPLHF.

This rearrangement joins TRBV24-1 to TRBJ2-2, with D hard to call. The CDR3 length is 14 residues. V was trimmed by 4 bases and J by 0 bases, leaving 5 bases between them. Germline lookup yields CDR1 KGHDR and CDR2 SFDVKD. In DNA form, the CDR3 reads TGTGCCACCAGTGAAAGCGCGAACACCGGGGAGCTGTTTTTT. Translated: CATSESANTGELFF.

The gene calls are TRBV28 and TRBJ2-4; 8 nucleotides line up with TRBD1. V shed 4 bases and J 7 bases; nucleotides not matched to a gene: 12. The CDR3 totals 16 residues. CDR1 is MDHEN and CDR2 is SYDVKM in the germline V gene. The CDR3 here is CASSSSGQGFLNIQYF. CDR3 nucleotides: TGTGCCAGCAGTTCCTCAGGACAGGGCTTTTTGAACATTCAGTACTTC.

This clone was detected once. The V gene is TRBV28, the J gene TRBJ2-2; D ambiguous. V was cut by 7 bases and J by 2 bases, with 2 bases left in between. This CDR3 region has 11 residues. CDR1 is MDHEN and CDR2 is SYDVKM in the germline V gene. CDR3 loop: CASTNTGELFF. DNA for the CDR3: TGTGCCAGCACTAACACCGGGGAGCTGTTTTTT.

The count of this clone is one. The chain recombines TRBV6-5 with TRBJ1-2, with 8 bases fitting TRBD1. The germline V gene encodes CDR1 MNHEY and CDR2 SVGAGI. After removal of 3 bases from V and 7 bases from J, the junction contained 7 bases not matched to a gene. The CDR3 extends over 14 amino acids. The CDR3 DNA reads TGTGCCAGCAGTTATTCAGGGGGCAGGGGTGGCTACACCTTC. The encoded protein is CASSYSGGRGGYTF.